The entry below gives a single T cell receptor (beta chain) sequence along with its context. Trimming removed 0 bases at V and 6 bases at J, with 4 bases between. CDR1 SGHTA and CDR2 FQGTGA come from the germline V gene. The CDR3 spans 12 residues. Systemic immunosuppression or autoimmune disease history was grounds to exclude patients. The data derive from a study of OX40 agonist ivuxolimab in advanced cancers. Turning to the study itself: Treatment of patients was with ivuxolimab, an agonistic anti-OX40 (CD134) antibody. Ivuxolimab doses were 0.01, 0.1, 0.3, 1.5, 3 or 10 mg/kg every 2 weeks. Mean age about 60 years, range about 23 to 85; about 81% male.

The method was immunoSEQ multiplex PCR; TCRdb's version includes in-frame clones alone and lacks a portion of them. The profile covers 70,000 to 85,000 clones, with around 87% appearing a single time and over 0.75% taken by the ten largest. The receptor was isolated from an adult with an advanced solid tumor such as melanoma, head and neck, liver or kidney cancer. The rearrangement links TRBV7-3 to TRBJ2-3, with D unresolved. The sample consisted of CD4+ or CD8+ T cells sorted from blood, taken in a trial of the OX40 agonist ivuxolimab. The CDR3 protein is CASSLTGDTQYF. The CDR3 bases are TGTGCCAGCAGCTTAACCGGTGATACGCAGTATTTT.